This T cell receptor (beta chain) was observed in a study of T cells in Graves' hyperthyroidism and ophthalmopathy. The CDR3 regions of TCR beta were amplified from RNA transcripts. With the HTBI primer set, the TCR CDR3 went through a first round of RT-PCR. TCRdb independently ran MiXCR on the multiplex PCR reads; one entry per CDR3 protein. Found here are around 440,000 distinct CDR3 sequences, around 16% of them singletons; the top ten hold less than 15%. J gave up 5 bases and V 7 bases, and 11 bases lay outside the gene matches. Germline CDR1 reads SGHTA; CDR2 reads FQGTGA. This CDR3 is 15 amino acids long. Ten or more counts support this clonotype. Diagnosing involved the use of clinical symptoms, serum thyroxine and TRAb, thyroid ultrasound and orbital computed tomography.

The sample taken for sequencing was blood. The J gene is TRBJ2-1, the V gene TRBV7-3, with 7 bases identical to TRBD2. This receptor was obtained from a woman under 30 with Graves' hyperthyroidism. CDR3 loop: CASTIGRGPNNEQFF. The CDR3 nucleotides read TGTGCCAGCACCATAGGGAGGGGCCCCAACAATGAGCAGTTCTTC.